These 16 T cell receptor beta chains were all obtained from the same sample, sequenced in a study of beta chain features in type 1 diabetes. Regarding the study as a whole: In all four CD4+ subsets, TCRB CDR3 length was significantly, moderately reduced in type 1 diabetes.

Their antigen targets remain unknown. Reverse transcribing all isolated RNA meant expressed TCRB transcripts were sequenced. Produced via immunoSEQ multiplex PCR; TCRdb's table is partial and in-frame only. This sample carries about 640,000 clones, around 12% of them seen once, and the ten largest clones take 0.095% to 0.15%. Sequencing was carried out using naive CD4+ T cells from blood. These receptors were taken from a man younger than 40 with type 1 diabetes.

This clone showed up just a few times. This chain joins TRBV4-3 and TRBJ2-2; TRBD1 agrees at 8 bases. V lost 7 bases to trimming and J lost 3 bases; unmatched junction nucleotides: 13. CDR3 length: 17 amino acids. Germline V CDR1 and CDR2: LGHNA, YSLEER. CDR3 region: CASTRWAGGADTGELFF. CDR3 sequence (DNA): TGCGCCAGCACCAGGTGGGCAGGGGGCGCCGACACCGGGGAGCTGTTTTTT.

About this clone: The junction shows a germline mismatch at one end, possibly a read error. CDR3 nucleotides: TGTGCCAGCAGCTTAGTCACGCTAGGCGGGAACCCCGGGGAGCTGTTTTTT. Protein: CASSLVTLGGNPGELFF. The rearrangement joins TRBV7-6 to TRBJ2-2; tentatively, D is TRBD2 (6 bases). The V gene's germline CDR1 is SGHVS and CDR2 FNYEAQ. CDR3 length: 17 amino acids.

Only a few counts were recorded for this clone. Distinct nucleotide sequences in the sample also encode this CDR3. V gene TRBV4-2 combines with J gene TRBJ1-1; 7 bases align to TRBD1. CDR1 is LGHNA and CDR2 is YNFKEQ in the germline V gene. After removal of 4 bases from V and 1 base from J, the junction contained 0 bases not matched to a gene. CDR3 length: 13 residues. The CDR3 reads CASSRTGNTEAFF. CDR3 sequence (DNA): TGTGCCAGCAGCCGGACAGGGAACACTGAAGCTTTCTTT.

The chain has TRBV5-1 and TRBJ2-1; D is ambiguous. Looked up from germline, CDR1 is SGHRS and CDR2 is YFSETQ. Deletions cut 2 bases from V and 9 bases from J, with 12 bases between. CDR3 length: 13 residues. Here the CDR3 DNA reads TGCGCCAGCAGCTTCGCTCCCTCGGGTGAGCAGTTCTTC. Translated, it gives CASSFAPSGEQFF.

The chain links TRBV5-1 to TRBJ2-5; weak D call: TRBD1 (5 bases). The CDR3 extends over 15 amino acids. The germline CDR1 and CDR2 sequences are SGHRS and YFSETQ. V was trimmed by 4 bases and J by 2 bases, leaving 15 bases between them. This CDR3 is CASSRRALLQETQYF. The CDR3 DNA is TGCGCCAGCAGCCGCAGGGCCCTGCTACAAGAGACCCAGTACTTC.

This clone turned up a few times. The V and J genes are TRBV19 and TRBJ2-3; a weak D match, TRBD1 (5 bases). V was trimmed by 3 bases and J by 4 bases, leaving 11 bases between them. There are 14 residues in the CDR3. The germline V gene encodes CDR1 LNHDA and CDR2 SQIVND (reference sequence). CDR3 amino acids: CASSMRSRADTQYF. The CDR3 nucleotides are TGTGCCAGTAGTATGCGGTCCAGGGCAGATACGCAGTATTTT.

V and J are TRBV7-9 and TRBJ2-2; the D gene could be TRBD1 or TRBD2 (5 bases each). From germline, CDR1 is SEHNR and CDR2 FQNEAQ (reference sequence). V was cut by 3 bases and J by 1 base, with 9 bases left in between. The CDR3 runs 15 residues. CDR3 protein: CASSLGPLNTGELFF. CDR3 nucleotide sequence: TGTGCCAGCAGCTTGGGACCGTTGAACACCGGGGAGCTGTTTTTT. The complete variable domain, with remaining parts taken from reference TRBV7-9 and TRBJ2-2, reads DTGVSQNPRHKITKRGQNVTFRCDPISEHNRLYWYRQTLGQGPEFLTYFQNEAQLEKSRLLSDRFSAERPKGSFSTLEIQRTEQGDSAMYLCASSLGPLNTGELFFGEGSRLTVL.

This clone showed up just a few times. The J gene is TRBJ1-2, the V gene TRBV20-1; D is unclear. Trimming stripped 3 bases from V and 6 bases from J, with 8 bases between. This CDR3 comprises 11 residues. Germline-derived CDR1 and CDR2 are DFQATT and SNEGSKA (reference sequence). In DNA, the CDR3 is TGCAGTGCTAGTAATTGGGATGGCTACACCTTC. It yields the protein CSASNWDGYTF.

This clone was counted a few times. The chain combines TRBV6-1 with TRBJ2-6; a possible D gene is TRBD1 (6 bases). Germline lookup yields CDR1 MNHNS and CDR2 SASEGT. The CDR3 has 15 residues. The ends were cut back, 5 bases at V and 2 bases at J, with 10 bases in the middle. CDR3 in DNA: TGTGCCAGCAGTCAGGGGAGTGCTGGGGCCAACGTCCTGACTTTC. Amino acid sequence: CASSQGSAGANVLTF.

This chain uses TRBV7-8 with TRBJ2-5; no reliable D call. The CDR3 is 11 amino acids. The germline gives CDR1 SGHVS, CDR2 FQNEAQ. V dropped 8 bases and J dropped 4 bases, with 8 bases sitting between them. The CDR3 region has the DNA TGTGCCAGCGGTCCCCCAGAGACCCAGTACTTC. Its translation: CASGPPETQYF. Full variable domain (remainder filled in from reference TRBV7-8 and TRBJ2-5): GAGVSQSPRYKVAKRGQDVALRCDPISGHVSLFWYQQALGQGPEFLTYFQNEAQLDKSGLPSDRFFAERPEGSVSTLKIQRTQQEDSAVYLCASGPPETQYFGPGTRLLVL.

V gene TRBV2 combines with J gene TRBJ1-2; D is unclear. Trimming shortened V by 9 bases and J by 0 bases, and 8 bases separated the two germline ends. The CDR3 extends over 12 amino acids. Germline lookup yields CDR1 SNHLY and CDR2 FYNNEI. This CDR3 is CARRHPNYGYTF. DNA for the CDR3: TGTGCCAGAAGACACCCTAACTATGGCTACACCTTC. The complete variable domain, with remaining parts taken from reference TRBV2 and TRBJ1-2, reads EPEVTQTPSHQVTQMGQEVILRCVPISNHLYFYWYRQILGQKVEFLVSFYNNEISEKSEIFDDQFSVERPDGSNFTLKIRSTKLEDSAMYFCARRHPNYGYTFGSGTRLTVV.

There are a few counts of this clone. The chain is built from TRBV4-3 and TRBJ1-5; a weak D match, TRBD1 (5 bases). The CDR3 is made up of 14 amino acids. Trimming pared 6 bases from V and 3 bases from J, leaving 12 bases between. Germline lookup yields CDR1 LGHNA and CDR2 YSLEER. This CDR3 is CASRDQGFNQPQHF. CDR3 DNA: TGCGCCAGCAGAGACCAGGGTTTCAATCAGCCCCAGCATTTT.

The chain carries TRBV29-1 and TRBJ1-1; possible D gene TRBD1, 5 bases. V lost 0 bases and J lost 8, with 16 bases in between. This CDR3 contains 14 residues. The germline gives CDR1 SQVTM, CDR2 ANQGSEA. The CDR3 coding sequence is TGCAGCGTTGAAGAAGATCCCGCTGGGGGGGAAGCTTTCTTT. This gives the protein CSVEEDPAGGEAFF.

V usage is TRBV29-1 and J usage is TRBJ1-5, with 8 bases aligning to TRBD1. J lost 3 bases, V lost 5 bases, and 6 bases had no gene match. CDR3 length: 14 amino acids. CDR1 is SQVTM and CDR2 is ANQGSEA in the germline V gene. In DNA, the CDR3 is TGCAGCGTTTCCAGGGGGCGCGACAATCAGCCCCAGCATTTT. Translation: CSVSRGRDNQPQHF.

The CDR3 coding sequence is TGTGCCAGCAGTTCCTATCTGGGACAGCCCAAGGGGACCCAGTACTTC. It yields the protein CASSSYLGQPKGTQYF. The genes are TRBV27 and TRBJ2-5; TRBD1 aligns across 7 bases. The CDR3 is 16 residues long. Germline CDR1 and CDR2: MNHEY and SMNVEV (reference sequence). V lost 4 bases, J lost 7 bases, and 15 bases stayed unmatched.

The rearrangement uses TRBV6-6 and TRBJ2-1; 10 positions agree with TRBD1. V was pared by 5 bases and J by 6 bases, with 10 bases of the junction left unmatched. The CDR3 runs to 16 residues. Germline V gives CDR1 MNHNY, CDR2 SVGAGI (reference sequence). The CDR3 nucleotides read TGTGCCAGCAGTCACCCTAGGGACAGGGGAGGCAATGAGCAGTTCTTC. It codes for CASSHPRDRGGNEQFF.